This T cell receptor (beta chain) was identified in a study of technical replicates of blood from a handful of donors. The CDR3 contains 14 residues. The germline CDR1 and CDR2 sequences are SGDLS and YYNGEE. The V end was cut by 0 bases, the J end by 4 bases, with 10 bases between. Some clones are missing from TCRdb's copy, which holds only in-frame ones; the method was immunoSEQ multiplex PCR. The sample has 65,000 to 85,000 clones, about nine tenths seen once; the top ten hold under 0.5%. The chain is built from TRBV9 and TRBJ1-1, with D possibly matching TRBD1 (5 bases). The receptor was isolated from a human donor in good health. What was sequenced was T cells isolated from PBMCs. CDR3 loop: CASSVAGHPTEAFF. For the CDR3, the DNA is TGTGCCAGCAGCGTAGCAGGACATCCCACTGAAGCTTTCTTT.